Presented here are 29 T cell receptor beta chains from one specimen sequenced in a study of blood T cell repertoires in COVID-19. Clones were sequenced by immunoSEQ multiplex PCR, and TCRdb holds only the in-frame ones, with some missing. Of about 110,000 clones listed, roughly 81% are singletons. Material for sequencing was peripheral blood. These TCRs come from a human donor in a cohort sampled during active COVID-19.

The gene calls are TRBV6-2 or TRBV6-3 and TRBJ1-6, with TRBD1 identical over 10 bases. Germline V gene sequence: CDR1 MNHEY, CDR2 SVGEGT. J gave up 6 bases and V 3 bases, and 8 bases lay outside the gene matches. The CDR3 loop spans 17 amino acids. The CDR3 loop reads CASSYLAGQGINSPLHF. The DNA of the CDR3 is TGTGCCAGCAGTTATCTGGCGGGACAGGGGATTAATTCACCCCTCCACTTT.

This clone is a singleton in its sample. The chain combines TRBV6-5 with TRBJ2-2; TRBD2 matches at 7 bases. The CDR3 contains 15 residues. Looked up from germline, CDR1 is MNHEY and CDR2 is SVGAGI. V was clipped by 8 bases and J by 8 bases; unmatched bases: 14. CDR3 sequence reads: CASQRDYTGSGELFF. The CDR3 DNA is TGTGCCAGCCAAAGGGACTACACCGGATCGGGGGAGCTGTTTTTT.

The V and J genes are TRBV9 and TRBJ1-2, with 7 bases identical to TRBD1. The germline CDR1 and CDR2 sequences are SGDLS and YYNGEE. Trimming at V came to 3 bases and at J to 8 bases, leaving 13 bases not matched to a gene. There are 15 residues in the CDR3. The CDR3 loop reads CASSGSPTGKEGYTF. In nucleotides, the CDR3 is TGTGCCAGCAGCGGGAGCCCGACAGGGAAGGAGGGCTACACCTTC.

This clone came up once. This chain joins TRBV12-5 and TRBJ1-1; TRBD1 aligns across 8 bases. V gave up 2 bases and J gave up 1 base; unmatched junction bases: 6. Germline CDR1 reads LGHNT; CDR2 reads FRNRAP. This CDR3 is built from 16 residues. The CDR3 sequence: CASGLPTGGSNTEAFF. In DNA, the CDR3 is TGTGCTAGTGGTTTGCCTACAGGGGGGTCGAACACTGAAGCTTTCTTT.

The CDR3 DNA reads as TGTGCCAGCAGCTTACGGCCAGGACAAGAGACCCAGTACTTC. Translated, it gives CASSLRPGQETQYF. The rearrangement uses TRBV7-6 and TRBJ2-5; D gene ambiguous. This CDR3 contains 14 residues. Germline CDR1 SGHVS, CDR2 FNYEAQ. V was clipped by 2 bases and J by 2 bases, with 9 bases between them. The variable domain in full, with the rest retrieved from reference TRBV7-6 and TRBJ2-5, is GAGVSQSPRYKVTKRGQDVALRCDPISGHVSLYWYRQALGQGPEFLTYFNYEAQQDKSGLPNDRFSAERPEGSISTLTIQRTEQRDSAMYRCASSLRPGQETQYFGPGTRLLVL.

The V call is TRBV5-3, the J call TRBJ1-2; no clear D gene. TRBV5-3 is assigned to the ORF class and has an uncertain function. The CDR3 length is 17 residues. Trimming shortened V by 2 bases and J by 2 bases, and 19 bases separated the two germline ends. CDR3 DNA sequence: TGTGCCAGAAGCTTACTCCCGGACTACTCTATAAACTATGGCTACACCTTC. It translates to CARSLLPDYSINYGYTF.

This chain uses TRBV28 with TRBJ2-3, with 8 positions matching TRBD2. The trim removed 5 bases at V and 2 bases at J, leaving 6 bases unmatched. Germline V gene data show CDR1 as MDHEN and CDR2 as SYDVKM. The CDR3 contains 15 residues. CDR3 region: CASSAVAGYTDTQYF. The CDR3 nucleotides are TGTGCCAGCAGTGCCGTAGCGGGGTACACAGATACGCAGTATTTT.

This clone came up a few times. This rearrangement joins TRBV5-1 to TRBJ1-5, with unresolved D. V shed 1 base and J shed 5 bases, with 10 bases lying between them. From germline, CDR1 is SGHRS and CDR2 YFSETQ. This CDR3 is 14 amino acids long. The CDR3 bases are TGCGCCAGCAGCTTGTCGTCCGGGGATCAGCCCCAGCATTTT. Translation: CASSLSSGDQPQHF.

This clone was observed once. The rearrangement joins TRBV5-1 to TRBJ2-1; 10 bases align to TRBD2. V lost 3 bases to trimming and J lost 3 bases; unmatched junction nucleotides: 6. CDR3 size: 16 residues. The germline CDR1 and CDR2 sequences are SGHRS and YFSETQ. The CDR3: CASSSLTSGNYNEQFF. In nucleotides, the CDR3 is TGCGCCAGCAGCTCCCTAACTAGCGGGAACTACAATGAGCAGTTCTTC. Looking up the rest from reference TRBV5-1 and TRBJ2-1 gives the full variable domain: KAGVTQTPRYLIKTRGQQVTLSCSPISGHRSVSWYQQTPGQGLQFLFEYFSETQRNKGNFPGRFSGRQFSNSRSEMNVSTLELGDSALYLCASSSLTSGNYNEQFFGPGTRLTVL.

As to this clone: This specimen includes other DNA sequences encoding the same CDR3. The chain links TRBV5-1 to TRBJ1-1, with 8 positions matching TRBD1. Germline trimming cut 4 bases from V and 4 bases from J; bases unmatched to any gene: 3. Germline V gene data show CDR1 as SGHRS and CDR2 as YFSETQ. This CDR3 has 13 amino acids. This chain's CDR3 is CASSHRGGTEAFF. DNA of the CDR3: TGCGCCAGCAGCCACAGGGGGGGCACTGAAGCTTTCTTT.

The chain is built from TRBV6-1 and TRBJ1-5, with a tentative D call TRBD1 (6 bases). Trimming stripped 1 base from V and 0 bases from J, with 7 bases between. Germline-derived CDR1 and CDR2 are MNHNS and SASEGT. The CDR3 length is 15 residues. CDR3: CASSEGTASNQPQHF. The DNA for the CDR3 is TGTGCCAGCAGTGAAGGGACAGCTAGCAATCAGCCCCAGCATTTT.

J is TRBJ2-5 and V is TRBV5-1, with 10 bases that match TRBD2. Germline CDR1 is SGHRS and CDR2 is YFSETQ. The CDR3 sequence is 15 residues long. Trimming removed 3 bases from V and 0 bases from J; junction bases left unmatched: 2. The CDR3 sequence: CASSYLAGDQETQYF. The CDR3 DNA sequence: TGCGCCAGCAGCTACCTAGCGGGAGACCAAGAGACCCAGTACTTC.

This chain connects TRBV9 to TRBJ1-1; D is perhaps TRBD1 (6 bases). Trimming took 5 bases from V and 2 from J, leaving 13 bases between them. The CDR3 contains 14 residues. The V gene's germline CDR1 is SGDLS and CDR2 YYNGEE. CDR3 sequence: CASRAGQSNTEAFF. CDR3 bases: TGTGCCAGCAGGGCAGGACAGTCCAACACTGAAGCTTTCTTT.

The rearrangement links TRBV7-8 to TRBJ2-5; D is possibly TRBD2 (6 bases). Germline V gene sequence: CDR1 SGHVS, CDR2 FQNEAQ. Trimming pared 5 bases from V and 2 bases from J, leaving 9 bases between. CDR3 length: 13 residues. Written as DNA, the CDR3 is TGTGCCAGCAGCCGGGCGGGGCAAGAGACCCAGTACTTC. Its protein is CASSRAGQETQYF.

This clone came up a few times. The chain employs TRBV7-8 and TRBJ1-4; 7 nucleotides agree with TRBD1. In germline, CDR1 is SGHVS, CDR2 FQNEAQ. The CDR3 covers 16 residues. V trimming: 1 base; J trimming: 5 bases; junction bases outside the gene matches: 7. CDR3: CASSLEQGILNEKLFF. The CDR3 DNA is TGTGCCAGCAGCTTAGAACAGGGGATTCTAAATGAAAAACTGTTTTTT.

This clone was seen a single time. This chain links TRBV29-1 with TRBJ1-1; TRBD1 matches at 7 bases. The length of the CDR3 is 11 residues. Trimming at V came to 3 bases and at J to 6 bases, leaving 1 base not matched to a gene. In germline, CDR1 is SQVTM, CDR2 ANQGSEA. CDR3 coding DNA: TGCAGCGTTGAGACAGGGCCTGAAGCTTTCTTT. Its protein product is CSVETGPEAFF.

The chain has TRBV6-5 and TRBJ2-5, with D perhaps matching TRBD2 (5 bases). The CDR3 sequence is 15 residues long. Trimming took off 4 bases at V and 2 bases at J, with 14 bases between the two ends. The germline V gene encodes CDR1 MNHEY and CDR2 SVGAGI. CDR3 DNA sequence: TGTGCCAGCAGTTCCCCCGGACTCGCTCAAGAGACCCAGTACTTC. As protein: CASSSPGLAQETQYF.

The J gene is TRBJ2-1, the V gene TRBV6-5, with a weak D call TRBD2 (6 bases). The V end lost 4 bases, the J end lost 3 bases, and 10 bases lay between the germline ends. This CDR3 region has 14 residues. Germline values: CDR1 MNHEY, CDR2 SVGAGI. CDR3 sequence: CASSSGLNYNEQFF. In DNA, the CDR3 is TGTGCCAGCAGTTCGGGACTGAACTACAATGAGCAGTTCTTC.

The rearrangement uses TRBV5-1 and TRBJ2-2; 7 bases line up with TRBD2. Germline-derived CDR1 and CDR2 are SGHRS and YFSETQ. The CDR3 covers 15 residues. V trimming: 2 bases; J trimming: 2 bases; junction bases outside the gene matches: 3. Written as DNA, the CDR3 is TGCGCCAGCAGCTTCGGGGGGACCAACACCGGGGAGCTGTTTTTT. Its protein product is CASSFGGTNTGELFF.

The J gene is TRBJ2-1, the V gene TRBV5-1, with 9 bases aligning to TRBD1. Germline CDR1 reads SGHRS; CDR2 reads YFSETQ. The trim removed 3 bases at V and 3 bases at J, leaving 4 bases unmatched. There are 15 residues in the CDR3. This CDR3 is CASSSGTGFYNEQFF. The CDR3 nucleotides are TGCGCCAGCAGCTCCGGGACAGGGTTCTACAATGAGCAGTTCTTC.

The chain carries TRBV29-1 and TRBJ2-7, with 8 bases matching TRBD1. The V gene end was trimmed by 6 bases and the J gene end by 6 bases; junction bases not matched to a gene: 7. The CDR3 covers 12 residues. Germline loops: CDR1 SQVTM, CDR2 ANQGSEA. CDR3 bases: TGCAGCGTAAGACAGGGGTACGGCGAGCAGTACTTC. As protein: CSVRQGYGEQYF.

The table lists this clone with a count of one. This chain links TRBV28 with TRBJ1-1; TRBD1 matches at 8 bases. The germline V gene encodes CDR1 MDHEN and CDR2 SYDVKM. J lost 6 bases, V lost 4 bases, and 4 bases had no gene match. CDR3 length: 13 amino acids. In DNA form, the CDR3 reads TGTGCCAGCAGTTCCCAGGGGGCCGCTGAAGCTTTCTTT. Amino acid sequence: CASSSQGAAEAFF.

This clone appeared a single time. The V call is TRBV6-6, the J call TRBJ1-3, with a possible D match to TRBD1 (6 bases). This CDR3 region has 16 residues. Germline V gene sequence: CDR1 MNHNY, CDR2 SVGAGI (reference sequence). The V end lost 6 bases, the J end lost 0 bases, and 15 bases lay between the germline ends. CDR3 protein: CASRLYQGNSGNTIYF. As DNA, the CDR3 is TGTGCCAGCAGGCTCTATCAGGGGAACTCTGGAAACACCATATATTTT.

V and J are TRBV7-2 and TRBJ2-1, with 9 bases that match TRBD1. The CDR3 length is 13 residues. The V segment lost 3 bases and the J segment 9 bases; nucleotides outside the gene matches: 3. Germline V lookup: CDR1 SGHTA, CDR2 FQGNSA. The chain's CDR3 is CASSFGTGLEQFF. DNA of the CDR3: TGTGCCAGCAGCTTTGGGACAGGGCTTGAGCAGTTCTTC.

The rearrangement uses TRBV4-1 and TRBJ2-7, with D possibly TRBD1 on 6 matching bases. Trimming cost V 6 bases and J 5 bases, with 23 bases left between them. The CDR3 contains 16 residues. Per the germline V gene, CDR1 is MGHRA and CDR2 is YSYEKL. DNA for the CDR3: TGCGCCAGCAGTGTTGCAGGGGTTTCGGGCCCGGACGAGCAGTACTTC. This gives the protein CASSVAGVSGPDEQYF.

The genes are TRBV20-1 and TRBJ2-1, with 13 positions matching TRBD2. Per the germline V gene, CDR1 is DFQATT and CDR2 is SNEGSKA (reference sequence). J lost 8 bases, V lost 3 bases, and 10 bases had no gene match. The CDR3 consists of 16 residues. This chain's CDR3 is CSASGTSGVKFHEQFF. CDR3 bases: TGCAGTGCTAGTGGGACTAGCGGGGTAAAATTTCATGAGCAGTTCTTC.

This clone appeared a few times. The chain is built from TRBV5-1 and TRBJ1-5; TRBD1 matches at 9 bases. The CDR3 extends over 14 amino acids. Looked up from germline, CDR1 is SGHRS and CDR2 is YFSETQ. The ends lost 0 bases at V and 7 bases at J; junction bases unmatched: 2. CDR3: CASSLEGQGQPQHF. CDR3 DNA sequence: TGCGCCAGCAGCTTGGAGGGACAGGGACAGCCCCAGCATTTT.

The CDR3 protein is CASSLSRGRNEKLFF. CDR3 DNA: TGTGCCAGCAGCCTTTCGAGGGGGCGAAATGAAAAACTGTTTTTT. V is TRBV28 and J is TRBJ1-4; 7 nucleotides agree with TRBD1. CDR3 length: 15 residues. The germline gives CDR1 MDHEN, CDR2 SYDVKM. The V gene end was trimmed by 6 bases and the J gene end by 5 bases; junction bases not matched to a gene: 9.

This chain joins TRBV4-1 and TRBJ1-2; 9 bases agree with TRBD1. Germline values: CDR1 MGHRA, CDR2 YSYEKL. This CDR3 region has 16 residues. The trim removed 0 bases at V and 4 bases at J, leaving 6 bases unmatched. CDR3 nucleotides: TGCGCCAGCAGCCAAGATCCGGCGACAGGGGGCTATGGCTACACCTTC. Translation gives CASSQDPATGGYGYTF.